The clone carrying this T cell receptor beta chain was picked up many times. TCRdb processed the reads anew with MiXCR; each CDR3 protein has one entry. The sample contains about 250,000 distinct CDR3 sequences, 6% to 8% of which appear only once. The data were obtained in a study of T cell repertoires in cytomegalovirus infection. Study-wide context: Indications of both CMV infection and matching HLA type were provided by public TCR beta signatures.

Trimming removed 2 bases at V and 4 bases at J, with 25 bases between. The V gene's germline CDR1 is DFQATT and CDR2 SNEGSKA (reference sequence). The CDR3 is made up of 18 amino acids. The sequence derives from a human donor in good health (CMV status not recorded). Some clones in this sample may be carry-over from other donors' samples. Sequencing was done on a sample of PBMCs. This sequence joins TRBV20-1 and TRBJ2-3; D could derive from TRBD1 or TRBD2 (5 bases each). CDR3 in amino acids: CSARPYRGDHQLADTQYF. Here the CDR3 DNA reads TGCAGTGCTAGACCCTACCGGGGCGATCACCAGCTGGCAGATACGCAGTATTTT.